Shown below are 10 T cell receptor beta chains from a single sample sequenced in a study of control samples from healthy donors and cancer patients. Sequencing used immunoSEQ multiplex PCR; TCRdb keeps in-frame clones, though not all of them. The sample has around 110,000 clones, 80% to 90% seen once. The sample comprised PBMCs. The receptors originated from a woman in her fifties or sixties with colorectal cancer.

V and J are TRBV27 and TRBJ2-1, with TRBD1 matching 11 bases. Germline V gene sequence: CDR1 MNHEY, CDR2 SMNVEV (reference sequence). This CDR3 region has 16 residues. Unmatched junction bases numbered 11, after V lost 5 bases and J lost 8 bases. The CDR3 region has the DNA TGTGCCAGCAGTCCCGGCCGGGACAGGGGGTTCGATGAGCAGTTCTTC. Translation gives CASSPGRDRGFDEQFF.

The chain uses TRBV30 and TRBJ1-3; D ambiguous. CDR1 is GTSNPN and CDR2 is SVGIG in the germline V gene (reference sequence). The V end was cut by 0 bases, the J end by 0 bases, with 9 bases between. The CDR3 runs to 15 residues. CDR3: CAWSVGGSSGNTIYF. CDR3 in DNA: TGTGCCTGGAGTGTAGGAGGAAGCTCTGGAAACACCATATATTTT.

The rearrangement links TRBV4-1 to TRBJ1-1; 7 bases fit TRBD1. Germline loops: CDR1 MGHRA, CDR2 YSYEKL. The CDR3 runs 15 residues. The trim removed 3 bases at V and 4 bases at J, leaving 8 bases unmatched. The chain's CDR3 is CASSQSRQGSTEAFF. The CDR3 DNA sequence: TGCGCCAGCAGCCAGTCTCGACAGGGTTCCACTGAAGCTTTCTTT.

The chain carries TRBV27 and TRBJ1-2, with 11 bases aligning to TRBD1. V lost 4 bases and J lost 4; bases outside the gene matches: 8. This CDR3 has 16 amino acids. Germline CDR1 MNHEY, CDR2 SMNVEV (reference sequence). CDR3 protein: CASSSLGQGAAYGYTF. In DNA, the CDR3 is TGTGCCAGCAGTTCCCTTGGACAGGGGGCGGCCTATGGCTACACCTTC.

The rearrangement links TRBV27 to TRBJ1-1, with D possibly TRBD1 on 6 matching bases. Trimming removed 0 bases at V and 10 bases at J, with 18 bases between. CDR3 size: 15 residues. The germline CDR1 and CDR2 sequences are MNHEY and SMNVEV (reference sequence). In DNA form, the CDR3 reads TGTGCCAGCAGTTTATCGGGGGCGCTGGAGGGTGCAGCTTTCTTT. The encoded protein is CASSLSGALEGAAFF.

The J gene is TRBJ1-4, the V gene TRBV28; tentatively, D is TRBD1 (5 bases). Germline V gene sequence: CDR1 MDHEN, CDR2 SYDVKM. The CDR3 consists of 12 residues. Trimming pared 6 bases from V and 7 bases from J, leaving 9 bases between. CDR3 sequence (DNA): TGTGCCAGCAGGGGGCTGGGTGAAAAACTGTTTTTT. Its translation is CASRGLGEKLFF.

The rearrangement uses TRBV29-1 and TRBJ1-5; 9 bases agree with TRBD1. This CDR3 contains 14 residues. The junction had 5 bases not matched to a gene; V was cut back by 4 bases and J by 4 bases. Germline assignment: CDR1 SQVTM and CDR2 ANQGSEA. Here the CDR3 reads CSVVTGGPNQPQHF. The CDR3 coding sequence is TGCAGCGTTGTAACAGGGGGCCCTAATCAGCCCCAGCATTTT.

CDR3 in amino acids: CASNGRTGELFF. CDR3 coding DNA: TGTGCCAGTAACGGCCGCACCGGGGAGCTGTTTTTT. The V gene is TRBV19, the J gene TRBJ2-2, with D uncertain. Germline-derived CDR1 and CDR2 are LNHDA and SQIVND (reference sequence). There are 12 residues in the CDR3. The V gene lost 7 bases and the J gene lost 4 bases, with 7 bases spanning the gap.

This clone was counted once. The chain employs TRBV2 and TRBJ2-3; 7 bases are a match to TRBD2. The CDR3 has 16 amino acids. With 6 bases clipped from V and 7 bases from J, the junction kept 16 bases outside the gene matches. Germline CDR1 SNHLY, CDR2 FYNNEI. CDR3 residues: CASSVGLAVGSNTQYF. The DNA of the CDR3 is TGTGCCAGCAGCGTCGGTCTAGCGGTAGGGTCGAATACGCAGTATTTT.

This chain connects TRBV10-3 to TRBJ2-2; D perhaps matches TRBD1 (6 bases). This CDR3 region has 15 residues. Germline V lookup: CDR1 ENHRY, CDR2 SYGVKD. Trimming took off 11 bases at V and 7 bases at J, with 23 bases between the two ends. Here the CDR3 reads CAAWAGADRIGELFF. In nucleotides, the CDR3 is TGTGCCGCCTGGGCAGGGGCCGATAGGATCGGGGAGCTGTTTTTT.